This TCR beta chain is from a study of technical replicates of blood from a handful of donors. CDR1 is MNHNS, CDR2 SASEGT, per germline. The V and J ends lost 2 bases and 3 bases, in that order; junction bases with no gene match: 7. The CDR3 runs 15 residues. The method was immunoSEQ multiplex PCR; TCRdb's version includes in-frame clones alone and lacks a portion of them. The data contain tens of thousands of clones, more than 95% of them singletons. The rearrangement links TRBV6-1 to TRBJ2-7, with TRBD2 matching 7 bases. This TCR was sampled from a human donor in good health. The sample taken for sequencing was T cells isolated from PBMCs. The CDR3 here is CASSEWAGTNYEQYF. In DNA form, the CDR3 reads TGTGCCAGCAGTGAATGGGCCGGGACTAACTACGAGCAGTACTTC.